The 13 T cell receptor beta chains presented below share a single source sample, sequenced in a study of blood T cell repertoires in COVID-19. Assay: immunoSEQ multiplex PCR; the TCRdb copy retains only in-frame clones and omits some. The sample consists of 140,000 to 150,000 clones, about 88% of them appearing once. The specimen sequenced was peripheral blood. These receptors were obtained from a human donor in a cohort sampled during active COVID-19.

This chain uses TRBV7-2 with TRBJ2-3, with D possibly TRBD2 on 7 matching bases. Germline CDR1 SGHTA, CDR2 FQGNSA. The V gene lost 1 base and the J gene lost 11 bases, with 19 bases spanning the gap. The CDR3 runs to 15 residues. The CDR3 DNA reads TGTGCCAGCAGCTTAGACTTTTCGCGGGGGCGAGAGCAGTATTTT. Translation gives CASSLDFSRGREQYF.

This clone was counted a single time. The chain carries TRBV28 and TRBJ1-6, with a tentative D call TRBD1 (6 bases). The CDR3 totals 17 residues. V lost 2 bases to trimming and J lost 7 bases, with 18 bases between them. Germline loops: CDR1 MDHEN, CDR2 SYDVKM. The DNA of the CDR3 is TGTGCCAGCAGTTTACAGGGGACATACTCTTTAAATTCACCCCTCCACTTT. Translated, it gives CASSLQGTYSLNSPLHF.

This chain joins TRBV5-6 and TRBJ1-2; D is ambiguous. Germline V gives CDR1 SGHDT, CDR2 YYEEEE. CDR3 size: 14 residues. Between the trimmed V and J ends, which lost 0 bases and 4 bases, there was a span of 10 bases. This chain's CDR3 is CASSLDRETYGYTF. In DNA form, the CDR3 reads TGTGCCAGCAGCTTGGATAGAGAAACCTATGGCTACACCTTC.

This chain joins TRBV3-1 (or the pseudogene TRBV3-2) and TRBJ2-7; no clear D gene. Germline CDR1 is LGHDT and CDR2 is YNNKEL (reference sequence). V gave up 3 bases and J gave up 2 bases, with 2 bases separating them. This CDR3 is built from 11 residues. CDR3 region: CASSHTYEQYF. The CDR3 coding sequence is TGTGCCAGCAGCCATACCTACGAGCAGTACTTC.

V and J are TRBV14 and TRBJ1-2; D gene ambiguous. The length of the CDR3 is 15 residues. Deletions cut 1 base from V and 8 bases from J, with 17 bases between. Germline V CDR1 and CDR2: SGHDN, FVKESK. CDR3 region: CASSQARRGVGGYTF. The CDR3 DNA reads as TGTGCCAGCAGCCAAGCCCGACGGGGAGTGGGCGGCTACACCTTC.

The gene calls are TRBV15 and TRBJ2-7; tentative D call: TRBD1 (6 bases). This CDR3 has 15 amino acids. Deletions cut 0 bases from V and 3 bases from J, with 12 bases between. Germline loops: CDR1 LNHNV, CDR2 YYDKDF (reference sequence). The CDR3 nucleotides read TGTGCCACCAGCAGAGACCCCACAGGGTTCTACGAGCAGTACTTC. It is translated as CATSRDPTGFYEQYF.

In this sample, this clone turned up once. The chain has TRBV7-9 and TRBJ2-2; the match to TRBD1 covers 9 bases. CDR1 is SEHNR and CDR2 is FQNEAQ in the germline V gene (reference sequence). This CDR3 has 15 amino acids. V lost 5 bases, J lost 5 bases, and 6 bases stayed unmatched. In DNA form, the CDR3 reads TGTGCCAGCAGCACTCCGGGACAGGGTACCGGGGAGCTGTTTTTT. Amino acid sequence: CASSTPGQGTGELFF.

The V and J genes are TRBV28 and TRBJ1-2, with D perhaps TRBD1 (5 bases). This CDR3 is built from 15 residues. Trimming stripped 6 bases from V and 0 bases from J, with 14 bases between. CDR1 is MDHEN and CDR2 is SYDVKM in the germline V gene. CDR3 bases: TGTGCCAGCAGAGACCCTAGGGGAACTAACTATGGCTACACCTTC. Protein: CASRDPRGTNYGYTF.

The chain is built from TRBV7-2 and TRBJ2-1; 7 positions match TRBD2. This CDR3 has 16 residues. With V trimmed by 0 bases and J by 9 bases, 11 bases remained unmatched. Germline loops: CDR1 SGHTA, CDR2 FQGNSA. The CDR3 coding sequence is TGTGCCAGCAGCTTAGCGCGGGGCGGGAGTCGTAGTGAGCAGTTCTTC. This encodes CASSLARGGSRSEQFF.

The rearrangement joins TRBV7-2 to TRBJ2-5, with D possibly matching TRBD1 (5 bases). V gave up 2 bases and J gave up 4 bases, with 8 bases separating them. The germline V gene encodes CDR1 SGHTA and CDR2 FQGNSA. The CDR3 extends over 13 amino acids. CDR3 DNA sequence: TGTGCCAGCAGCTTAAACACAGGAGAGACCCAGTACTTC. It encodes CASSLNTGETQYF.

The chain employs TRBV5-1 and TRBJ2-7; no clear D. The germline V and J ends were trimmed by 3 bases and 1 base, with 8 bases remaining between them. Germline V gives CDR1 SGHRS, CDR2 YFSETQ. CDR3 length: 13 residues. The CDR3 protein is CASSSGLSYEQYF. The DNA for the CDR3 is TGCGCCAGCAGCTCTGGGCTTTCCTACGAGCAGTACTTC.

V usage is TRBV3-1 (or the pseudogene TRBV3-2) and J usage is TRBJ1-2; weak D call: TRBD1 (5 bases). CDR1 and CDR2 from the germline V gene are LGHDT and YNNKEL (reference sequence). Between the trimmed V and J ends, which lost 0 bases and 4 bases, there was a span of 15 bases. The CDR3 has 16 amino acids. Written as DNA, the CDR3 is TGTGCCAGCAGCCAAGATCTTACCGCCAGGGTCTATGGCTACACCTTC. Translation gives CASSQDLTARVYGYTF.

The rearrangement links TRBV5-8 to TRBJ1-2; 8 bases align to TRBD1. The CDR3 covers 13 residues. Germline CDR1 reads SGHTS; CDR2 reads YDEGEE. After removal of 4 bases from V and 8 bases from J, the junction contained 7 bases not matched to a gene. This chain's CDR3 is CASSLDRGWGYTF. As DNA, the CDR3 is TGTGCCAGCAGCCTAGACAGGGGATGGGGCTACACCTTC.